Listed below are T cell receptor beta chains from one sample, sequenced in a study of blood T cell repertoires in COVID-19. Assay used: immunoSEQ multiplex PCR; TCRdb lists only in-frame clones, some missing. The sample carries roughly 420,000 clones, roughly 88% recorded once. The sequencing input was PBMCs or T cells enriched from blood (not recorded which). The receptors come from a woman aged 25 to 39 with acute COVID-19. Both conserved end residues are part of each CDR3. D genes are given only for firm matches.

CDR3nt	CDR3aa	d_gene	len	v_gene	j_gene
TGTGCCAGCAGTTTTCTAGGGGAAGGCACAGATACGCAGTATTTT	CASSFLGEGTDTQYF	.	15	TRBV27	TRBJ2-3
TGCGCCAGCAGCCCTTACGGAGGGATTCTTCTGAACACTGAAGCTTTCTTT	CASSPYGGILLNTEAFF	.	17	TRBV4-1	TRBJ1-1
TGCGCCAGCAGCTCCTCGGGAGAGGGCACCGGGGAGCTGTTTTTT	CASSSSGEGTGELFF	.	15	TRBV5-1	TRBJ2-2
TGTGCCAGCAGTTTGGGCGCCCCGGGGAGCTACGAGCAGTACTTC	CASSLGAPGSYEQYF	.	15	TRBV27	TRBJ2-7
TGTGCCACCAGTGATGACAGGGGCGGTTCACCCCTCCACTTT	CATSDDRGGSPLHF	TRBD1	14	TRBV24-1	TRBJ1-6
TGTGCCAGCAGCTCCCCGGGACAGGGGTCTGGCTACACCTTC	CASSSPGQGSGYTF	TRBD1	14	TRBV7-6	TRBJ1-2
TGTGCCAGCAGCTTGGGACAGGGGAGCAATCAGCCCCAGCATTTT	CASSLGQGSNQPQHF	TRBD1	15	TRBV7-9	TRBJ1-5
TGTGCCAGTAGCGCCGAAACCGGGACAGGGGAACGTTGGCAGTACTTC	CASSAETGTGERWQYF	TRBD1	16	TRBV19	TRBJ2-7
TGTGCCAGCAGCGCCAAACAGGGGACTGGAAACACCATATATTTT	CASSAKQGTGNTIYF	TRBD1	15	TRBV9	TRBJ1-3
TGCAGCGTTGAATCGGGGGTTGGAGATACGCAGTATTTT	CSVESGVGDTQYF	.	13	TRBV29-1	TRBJ2-3
TGCGCCAGCAGCACGGGGGACAGGGCGGATTTCACTGAAGCTTTCTTT	CASSTGDRADFTEAFF	TRBD1	16	TRBV5-1	TRBJ1-1
TGTGCCAGCAGCTTAGTCGGGGGGAACACTGAAGCTTTCTTT	CASSLVGGNTEAFF	.	14	TRBV7-2	TRBJ1-1
TGTGCCAGCAGCCCAGGGGGCTCCTACTCCTACGAGCAGTACTTC	CASSPGGSYSYEQYF	TRBD1	15	TRBV9	TRBJ2-7
TGTGCCAGCAATGACCAGGGGGATGGAGAACTGTTTTTT	CASNDQGDGELFF	TRBD1	13	TRBV6-6	TRBJ1-4